This TCR beta chain was identified during a study of cytomegalovirus exposure and HLA in healthy donors. Study outcomes and limitations: Reportedly, diagnosis of cytomegalovirus status by the classifier showed high specificity and sensitivity. The study labeled fewer than 200 TCR beta chains cytomegalovirus-associated. A reported reduction in N-insertions relative to the 666-donor mean was seen in an Asian-associated ancestry cluster in a later analysis. It emerged from a later analysis that several of the most significant clusters appeared to be linked to common viral pathogens.

PCR was performed using 60 Vbeta and 13 Jbeta primers. The repertoire was sequenced with immunoSEQ multiplex PCR; TCRdb's copy has only in-frame clones and lacks some. The sample lists fewer than 200,000 clones; roughly 80% were seen once. In regard to this clone: What it binds is not known.

The source is a male donor in good health and CMV-seronegative. The sequenced sample consisted of PBMCs.

The CDR3 reads CASSYSPVNSGNTIYF. For the CDR3, the DNA is TGTGCCAGCAGTTACTCCCCGGTTAACTCTGGAAACACCATATATTTT. The chain combines TRBV6-5 with TRBJ1-3; D unresolved. The CDR3 has 16 amino acids. V lost 0 bases to trimming and J lost 0 bases, with 9 bases between them. Germline values: CDR1 MNHEY, CDR2 SVGAGI.